This is a list of T cell receptor beta chains from one sample in a study of naive and memory T cell subsets. TCRdb processed the UMI-ligation and nested PCR reads anew with MiXCR; each CDR3 protein has one entry. The data contain about 80,000 distinct CDR3 sequences, over 10% of them seen just once; the ten biggest clones take up approximately 0.94%. Material: central memory CD4+ T cells from blood. These TCRs come from a human donor in good health. Both conserved end residues are part of each CDR3. D genes are given only for firm matches. Size is stated for part of the rows, as once, few or many counts, or as a class when the clone is expanded.

NA,NA,TRBV6-5,TRBJ2-7,14,CASSYSWGAYEQYF,TGTGCCAGCAGTTACTCCTGGGGCGCGTACGAGCAGTACTTC
few,NA,TRBV7-2,TRBJ1-1,14,CASSFGHQNTEAFF,TGTGCCAGCAGCTTTGGACACCAGAACACTGAAGCTTTCTTT
few,NA,TRBV6-1,TRBJ1-5,15,CASSGGDGGNQPQHF,TGTGCCAGCAGTGGGGGGGACGGGGGCAATCAGCCCCAGCATTTT
few,TRBD2,TRBV12-3/TRBV12-4,TRBJ2-2,13,CAWTSRNTGELFF,TGTGCCTGGACTAGCAGGAACACCGGGGAGCTGTTTTTT
NA,NA,TRBV20-1,TRBJ1-2,12,CSAGEGDYGYTF,TGCAGTGCTGGCGAGGGGGACTATGGCTACACCTTC
NA,TRBD1,TRBV7-9,TRBJ2-6,15,CASSPDRPGANVLTF,TGTGCCAGCAGCCCGGACAGGCCTGGGGCCAACGTCCTGACTTTC
many,NA,TRBV6-5,TRBJ2-3,15,CASSQRGRSTDTQYF,TGTGCCAGCAGCCAACGCGGCAGATCTACAGATACGCAGTATTTT
NA,NA,TRBV3-1,TRBJ2-1,12,CASETQSNEQFF,TGTGCCAGCGAAACACAAAGCAATGAGCAGTTCTTC
many,TRBD1,TRBV28,TRBJ1-1,15,CASSLYPARGREAFF,TGTGCCAGCAGTTTGTATCCCGCGAGGGGGCGCGAAGCTTTCTTT
NA,NA,TRBV4-1,TRBJ2-2,17,CASSQVGTGRNTGELFF,TGCGCCAGCAGCCAAGTCGGAACAGGGAGGAACACCGGGGAGCTGTTTTTT